This TCR beta chain is drawn from a study of Ad26.COV2.S vaccination and SARS-CoV-2 variants. The repertoire was sequenced with immunoSEQ multiplex PCR; TCRdb's copy has only in-frame clones and lacks some. This table has roughly 380,000 clones, over 75% appearing once. This sample's treatment: over 15 received Ad26.COV2.S at low or high dose, single or two shots; about 5 received placebo; per-sample allocation not given. Vaccine and placebo recipients were sampled on day 63 after the first injection. In Boston, the donor was an adult between 18-55 years of age. Ad26 vector vaccine expressed Wuhan-strain SARS-CoV-2 spike. This receptor was identified in a person aged 18-60 years who received the Ad26.COV2.S COVID-19 vaccine or a placebo. This material consisted of peripheral blood, taken in a trial of Ad26.COV2.S vaccine versus placebo.

DNA for the CDR3: TGTGCCAGCAGTCCGACAGACCTAAACACTGAAGCTTTCTTT. Residues: CASSPTDLNTEAFF. The chain combines TRBV6-2 or TRBV6-3 with TRBJ1-1; perhaps TRBD1 as D (5 bases). The ends were cut back, 5 bases at V and 2 bases at J, with 12 bases in the middle. Per germline, CDR1 MNHEY and CDR2 SVGEGT. The CDR3 contains 14 residues.